This T cell receptor beta chain was documented in a study of blood T cells in healthy people across ages. Findings of the study overall: Age brought a roughly linear fall in TCR beta diversity measured per million T cells.

With a J-beta primer mix and a sample-barcoded 5' primer, a second PCR ran about 7 to 12 cycles. One entry per CDR3 protein, called by TCRdb with MiXCR from the 5' RACE reads. Here the sample spans 600,000 to 800,000 distinct CDR3 sequences, under 25% being singletons. For this clonotype: Its antigen is currently unknown.

The specimen was blood. The clonotype comes from a man between 65 and 85 years old in good health.

The CDR3 region has the DNA TGCAGTGTTCTGGGCCCCAACACTGAAGCTTTCTTT. It yields the protein CSVLGPNTEAFF. The chain joins TRBV20-1 to TRBJ1-1, with D unresolved. Trimming took off 7 bases at V and 2 bases at J, with 11 bases between the two ends. The CDR3 is 12 residues long. Germline lookup yields CDR1 DFQATT and CDR2 SNEGSKA (reference sequence).